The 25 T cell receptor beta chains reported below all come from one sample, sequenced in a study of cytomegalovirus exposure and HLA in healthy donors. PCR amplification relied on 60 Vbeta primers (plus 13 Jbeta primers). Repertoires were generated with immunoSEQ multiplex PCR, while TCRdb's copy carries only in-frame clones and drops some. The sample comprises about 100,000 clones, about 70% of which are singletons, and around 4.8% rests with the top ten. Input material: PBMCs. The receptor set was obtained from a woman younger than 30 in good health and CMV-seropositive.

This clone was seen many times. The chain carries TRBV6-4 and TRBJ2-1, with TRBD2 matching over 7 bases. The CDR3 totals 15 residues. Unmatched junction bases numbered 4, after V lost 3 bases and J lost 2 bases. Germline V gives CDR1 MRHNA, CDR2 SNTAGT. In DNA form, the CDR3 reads TGTGCCAGCAGTGATCCTAGCGGACCCTACAATGAGCAGTTCTTC. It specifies CASSDPSGPYNEQFF.

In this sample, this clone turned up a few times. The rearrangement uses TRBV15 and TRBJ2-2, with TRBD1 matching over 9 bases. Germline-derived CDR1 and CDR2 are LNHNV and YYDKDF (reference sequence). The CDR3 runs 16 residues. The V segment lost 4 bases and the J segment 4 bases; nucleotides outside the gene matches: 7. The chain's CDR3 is CATSTIPGQGTGELFF. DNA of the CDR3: TGTGCCACCAGCACCATCCCGGGACAGGGCACCGGGGAGCTGTTTTTT.

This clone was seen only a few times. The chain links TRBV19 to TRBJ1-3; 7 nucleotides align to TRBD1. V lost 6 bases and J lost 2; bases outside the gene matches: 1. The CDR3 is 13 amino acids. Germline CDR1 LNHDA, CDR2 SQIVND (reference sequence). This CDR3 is CASSQGAGNTIYF. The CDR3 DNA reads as TGTGCCAGTAGCCAGGGGGCTGGAAACACCATATATTTT.

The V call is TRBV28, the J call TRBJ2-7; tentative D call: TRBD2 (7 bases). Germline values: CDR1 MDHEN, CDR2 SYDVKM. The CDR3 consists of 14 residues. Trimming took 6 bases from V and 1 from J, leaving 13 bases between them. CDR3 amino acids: CASSLGGGSYEQYF. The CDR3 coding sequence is TGTGCCAGCAGCTTAGGGGGGGGGTCCTACGAGCAGTACTTC. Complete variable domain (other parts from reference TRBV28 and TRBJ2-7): DVKVTQSSRYLVKRTGEKVFLECVQDMDHENMFWYRQDPGLGLRLIYFSYDVKMKEKGDIPEGYSVSREKKERFSLILESASTNQTSMYLCASSLGGGSYEQYFGPGTRLTVT.

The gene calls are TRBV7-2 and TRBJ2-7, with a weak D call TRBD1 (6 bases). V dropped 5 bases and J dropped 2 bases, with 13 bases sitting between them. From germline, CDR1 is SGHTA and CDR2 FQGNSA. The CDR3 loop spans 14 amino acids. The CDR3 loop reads CASSQTGYAYEQYF. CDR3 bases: TGTGCCAGCAGCCAAACAGGGTACGCCTACGAGCAGTACTTC.

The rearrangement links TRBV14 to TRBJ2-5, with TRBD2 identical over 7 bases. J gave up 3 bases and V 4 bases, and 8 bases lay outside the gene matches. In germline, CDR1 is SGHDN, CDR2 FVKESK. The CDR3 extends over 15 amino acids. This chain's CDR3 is CASSPRKGREETQYF. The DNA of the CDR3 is TGTGCCAGCAGCCCCCGTAAGGGGAGGGAAGAGACCCAGTACTTC.

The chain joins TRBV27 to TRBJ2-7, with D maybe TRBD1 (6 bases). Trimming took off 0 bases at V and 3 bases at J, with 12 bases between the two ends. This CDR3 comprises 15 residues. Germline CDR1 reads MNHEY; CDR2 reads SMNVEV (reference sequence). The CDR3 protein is CASSLSTGAFYEQYF. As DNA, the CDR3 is TGTGCCAGCAGTTTATCGACAGGTGCCTTCTACGAGCAGTACTTC.

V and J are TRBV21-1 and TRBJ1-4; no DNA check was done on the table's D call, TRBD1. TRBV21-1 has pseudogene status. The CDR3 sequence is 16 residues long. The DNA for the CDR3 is TGTGCCAGCAGCGGCCGACAGGGGGGAAATAATGAAAAACTGTTTTTT. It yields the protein CASSGRQGGNNEKLFF.

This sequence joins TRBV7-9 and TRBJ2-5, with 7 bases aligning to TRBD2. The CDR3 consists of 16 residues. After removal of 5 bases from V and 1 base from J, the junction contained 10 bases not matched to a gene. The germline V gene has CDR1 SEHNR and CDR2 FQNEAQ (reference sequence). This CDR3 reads CASSTIRSGTQETQYF. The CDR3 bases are TGTGCCAGCAGCACGATCAGAAGCGGGACCCAAGAGACCCAGTACTTC.

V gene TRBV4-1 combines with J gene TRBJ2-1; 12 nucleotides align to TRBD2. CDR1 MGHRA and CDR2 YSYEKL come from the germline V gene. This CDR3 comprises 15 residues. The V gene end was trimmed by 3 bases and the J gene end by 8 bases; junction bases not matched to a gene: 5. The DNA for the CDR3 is TGCGCCAGCAGCCAGCCGTCTAGCGGGAGGGATGAGCAGTTCTTC. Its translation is CASSQPSSGRDEQFF.

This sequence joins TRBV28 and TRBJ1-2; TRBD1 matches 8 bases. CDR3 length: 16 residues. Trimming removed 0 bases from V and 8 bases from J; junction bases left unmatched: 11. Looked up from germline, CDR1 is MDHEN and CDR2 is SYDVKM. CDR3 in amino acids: CASSLWEGRGQEGYTF. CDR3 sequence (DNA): TGTGCCAGCAGTTTATGGGAGGGCAGGGGGCAGGAGGGCTACACCTTC.

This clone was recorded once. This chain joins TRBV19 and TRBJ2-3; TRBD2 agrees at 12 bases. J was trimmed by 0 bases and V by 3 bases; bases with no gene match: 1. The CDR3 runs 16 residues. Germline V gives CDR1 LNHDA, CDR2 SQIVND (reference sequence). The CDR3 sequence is CASSITSGGSTDTQYF. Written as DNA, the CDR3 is TGTGCCAGTAGTATCACTAGCGGGGGGAGCACAGATACGCAGTATTTT.

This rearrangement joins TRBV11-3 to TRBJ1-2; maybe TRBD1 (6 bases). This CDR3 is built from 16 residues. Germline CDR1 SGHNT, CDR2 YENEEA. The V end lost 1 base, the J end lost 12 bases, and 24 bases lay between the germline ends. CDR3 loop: CASSLADRSSIRSHTF. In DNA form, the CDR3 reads TGTGCCAGCAGCTTAGCCGACAGGTCCTCTATCAGGTCACACACCTTC.

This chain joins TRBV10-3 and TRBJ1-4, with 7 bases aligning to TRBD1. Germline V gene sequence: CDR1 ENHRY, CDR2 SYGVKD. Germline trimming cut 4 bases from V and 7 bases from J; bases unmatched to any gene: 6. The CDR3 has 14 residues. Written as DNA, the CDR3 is TGTGCCATCAGTGGGACCAGGGGGAGTGAAAAACTGTTTTTT. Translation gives CAISGTRGSEKLFF.

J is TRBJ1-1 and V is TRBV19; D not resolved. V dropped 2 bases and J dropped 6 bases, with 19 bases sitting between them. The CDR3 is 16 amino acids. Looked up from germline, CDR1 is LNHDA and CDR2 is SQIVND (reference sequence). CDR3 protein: CASSISGSVRAAEAFF. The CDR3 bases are TGTGCCAGTAGTATATCGGGGAGCGTACGGGCCGCTGAAGCTTTCTTT.

CDR3 residues: CASSLVGGESYEQYF. The CDR3 DNA reads as TGTGCCAGCAGCTTAGTTGGCGGAGAGTCCTACGAGCAGTACTTC. The chain uses TRBV7-2 and TRBJ2-7; no clear D. The length of the CDR3 is 15 residues. V shed 1 base and J shed 1 base, with 11 bases lying between them. Germline V CDR1 and CDR2: SGHTA, FQGNSA. The whole variable domain, remainder taken from reference TRBV7-2 and TRBJ2-7, is GAGVSQSPSNKVTEKGKDVELRCDPISGHTALYWYRQSLGQGLEFLIYFQGNSAPDKSGLPSDRFSAERTGGSVSTLTIQRTQQEDSAVYLCASSLVGGESYEQYFGPGTRLTVT.

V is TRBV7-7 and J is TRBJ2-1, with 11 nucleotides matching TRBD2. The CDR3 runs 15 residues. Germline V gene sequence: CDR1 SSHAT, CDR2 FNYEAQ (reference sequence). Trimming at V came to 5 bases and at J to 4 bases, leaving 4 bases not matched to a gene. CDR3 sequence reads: CASSPRLAGYNEQFF. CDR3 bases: TGTGCCAGCAGCCCTAGACTAGCGGGGTACAATGAGCAGTTCTTC.

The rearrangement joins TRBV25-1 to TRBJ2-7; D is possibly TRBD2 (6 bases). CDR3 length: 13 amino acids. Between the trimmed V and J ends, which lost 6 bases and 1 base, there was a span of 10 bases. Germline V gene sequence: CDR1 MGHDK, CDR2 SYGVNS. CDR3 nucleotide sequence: TGTGCCAGCAGGGGGACTTTTTCCTACGAGCAGTACTTC. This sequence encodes CASRGTFSYEQYF.

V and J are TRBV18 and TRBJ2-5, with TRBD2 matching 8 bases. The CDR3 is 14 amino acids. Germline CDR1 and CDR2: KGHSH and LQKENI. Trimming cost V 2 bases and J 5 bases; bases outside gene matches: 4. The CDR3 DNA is TGTGCCAGCTCACCATCGGGGGGGGCTGAGACCCAGTACTTC. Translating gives CASSPSGGAETQYF.

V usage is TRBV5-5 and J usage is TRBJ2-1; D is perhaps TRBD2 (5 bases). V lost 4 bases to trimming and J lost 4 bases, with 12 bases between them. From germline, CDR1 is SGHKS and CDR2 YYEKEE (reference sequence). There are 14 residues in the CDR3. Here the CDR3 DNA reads TGTGCCAGCAGCGCTAGCCTACAGTACAATGAGCAGTTCTTC. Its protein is CASSASLQYNEQFF.

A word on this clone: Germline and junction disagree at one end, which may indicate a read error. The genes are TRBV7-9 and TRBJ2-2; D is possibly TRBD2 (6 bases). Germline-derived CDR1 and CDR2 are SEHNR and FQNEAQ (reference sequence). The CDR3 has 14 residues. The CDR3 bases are TGTGCCAGCAGCTTCGACAAGAACACCGGGGGGCTGTTTTTT. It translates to CASSFDKNTGGLFF.

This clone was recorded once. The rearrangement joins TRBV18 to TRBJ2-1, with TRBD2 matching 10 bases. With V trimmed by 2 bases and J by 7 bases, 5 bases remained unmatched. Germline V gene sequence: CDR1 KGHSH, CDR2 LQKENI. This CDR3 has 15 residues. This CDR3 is CASSPGSGRSNEQFF. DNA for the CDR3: TGTGCCAGCTCACCAGGTAGCGGGAGGAGTAATGAGCAGTTCTTC.

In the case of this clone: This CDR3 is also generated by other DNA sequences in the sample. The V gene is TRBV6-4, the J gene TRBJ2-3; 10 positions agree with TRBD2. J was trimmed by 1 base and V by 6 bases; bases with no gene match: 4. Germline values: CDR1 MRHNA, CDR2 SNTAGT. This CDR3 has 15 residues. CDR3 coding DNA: TGTGCCAGCAGCGACGGGACTAGCGGCACAGATACGCAGTATTTT. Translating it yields CASSDGTSGTDTQYF.

Here the CDR3 reads CASRYDLALQETQYF. Written as DNA, the CDR3 is TGTGCCAGCAGGTACGACCTAGCGCTCCAAGAGACCCAGTACTTC. The chain combines TRBV5-6 with TRBJ2-5; tentatively, D is TRBD2 (6 bases). This CDR3 is 15 amino acids long. V dropped 5 bases and J dropped 1 base, with 15 bases sitting between them. The germline V gene has CDR1 SGHDT and CDR2 YYEEEE.

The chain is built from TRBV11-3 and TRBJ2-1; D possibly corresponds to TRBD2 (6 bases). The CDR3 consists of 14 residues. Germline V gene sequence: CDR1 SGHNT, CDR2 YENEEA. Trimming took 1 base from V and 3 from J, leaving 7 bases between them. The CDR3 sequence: CASSLAGVYNEQFF. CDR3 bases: TGTGCCAGCAGCTTAGCGGGAGTCTACAATGAGCAGTTCTTC.